This T cell receptor beta chain derives from a study of T-cell memory formation after mild COVID-19. Findings and limits, study-wide: Among clones peaking at day 37 in the second wave, SARS-CoV-2 specificity remained unconfirmed.

The CDR3 contains 15 residues. Trimming stripped 6 bases from V and 0 bases from J, with 15 bases between. A note on this clonotype: As yet, its antigen is unknown.

MiXCR, run by TCRdb on the 5' RACE reads, gives a single entry per CDR3 protein. The sample comprises just over 300,000 distinct CDR3 sequences, roughly a fifth of which are singletons, and roughly 21% rests with the top ten. The chain uses TRBV5-7 and TRBJ1-2; no clear D gene. TRBV5-7 is given ORF status, its function remaining uncertain. The receptor's source is a man in his late teens or twenties who had mild COVID-19 (a few samples of this study predate the infection). Cell type and time point are not known. The specimen sequenced was PBMCs or a T cell subset sorted from them (not recorded which). In nucleotides, the CDR3 is TGTGCCAGCATGCCTTCCGGGAACCCTAACTATGGCTACACCTTC. It yields the protein CASMPSGNPNYGYTF.